The 23 T cell receptor beta chains given below trace back to one sample, sequenced in a study of T cells after yellow fever vaccination. TCRdb analysed the 5' RACE reads with MiXCR anew, one entry per CDR3 protein. Of hundreds of thousands of distinct CDR3 sequences in the sample, about 13% were seen once. Sequenced material: PBMCs, taken on the day of the yellow fever booster vaccination. These receptors came from a man aged 30 to 39 who received the YFV17D yellow fever vaccine.

The chain combines TRBV20-1 with TRBJ2-3; D is uncertain. This CDR3 region has 15 residues. V was trimmed by 0 bases and J by 5 bases, leaving 15 bases between them. Germline assignment: CDR1 DFQATT and CDR2 SNEGSKA (reference sequence). The CDR3 DNA reads as TGCAGTGCTAGAGATCATACAGCTTACCTAGATACGCAGTATTTT. Protein sequence: CSARDHTAYLDTQYF.

About this clonotype itself: This could be a read error, since a much larger clone is one nucleotide away. The rearrangement links TRBV3-1 to TRBJ2-1, with D perhaps matching TRBD2 (5 bases). CDR3 length: 12 amino acids. V lost 1 base and J lost 9, with 7 bases in between. CDR1 and CDR2 from the germline V gene are LGHDT and YNNKEL (reference sequence). CDR3 region: CASSQVAGEQFF. CDR3 coding DNA: TGTGCCAGCAGCCAAGTTGCGGGTGAGCAGTTCTTC.

This clonotype has a handful of counts. This rearrangement joins TRBV19 to TRBJ1-1, with D possibly being TRBD1 (6 bases). The CDR3 runs 13 residues. Germline V gene data show CDR1 as LNHDA and CDR2 as SQIVND (reference sequence). Trimming left V 10 bases short and J 4 bases short, with 16 bases between. CDR3 nucleotide sequence: TGTGCCATCCGAAGCAGGGGAGCCACTGAAGCTTTCTTT. It translates to CAIRSRGATEAFF.

V usage is TRBV5-4 and J usage is TRBJ2-2; the D is unclear. V was shortened by 4 bases and J by 0 bases, with 13 bases between the two germline ends. The CDR3 spans 16 residues. CDR1 SGHNT and CDR2 YYREEE come from the germline V gene (reference sequence). In nucleotides, the CDR3 is TGTGCCAGCAGCCACGCGGCCGGCGCGAACACCGGGGAGCTGTTTTTT. Its protein is CASSHAAGANTGELFF. The full variable domain, with the rest looked up from reference TRBV5-4 and TRBJ2-2, is ETGVTQSPTHLIKTRGQQVTLRCSSQSGHNTVSWYQQALGQGPQFIFQYYREEENGRGNFPPRFSGLQFPNYSSELNVNALELDDSALYLCASSHAAGANTGELFFGEGSRLTVL.

This chain connects TRBV7-8 to TRBJ1-2; no definite D call. The CDR3 totals 15 residues. Deletions cut 0 bases from V and 5 bases from J, with 13 bases between. Germline V CDR1 and CDR2: SGHVS, FQNEAQ. CDR3 sequence reads: CASSLARGGGYGYTF. Written as DNA, the CDR3 is TGTGCCAGCAGCTTAGCGCGGGGAGGCGGGTATGGCTACACCTTC.

The table lists this clonotype with a few counts. The chain carries TRBV20-1 and TRBJ2-7; TRBD1 is a possible D gene (6 bases). There are 13 residues in the CDR3. CDR1 and CDR2 from the germline V gene are DFQATT and SNEGSKA (reference sequence). V lost 4 bases, J lost 2 bases, and 12 bases lay in between. The CDR3 coding sequence is TGCAGTGCTATCCGGGACAACCCCTACGAGCAGTACTTC. It translates to CSAIRDNPYEQYF.

The gene calls are TRBV27 and TRBJ2-7; possible D gene TRBD1, 7 bases. In germline, CDR1 is MNHEY, CDR2 SMNVEV (reference sequence). The CDR3 is made up of 14 amino acids. V lost 6 bases and J 7 bases, leaving 19 bases between the germline ends. The CDR3 protein is CASRPPGGILEQYF. The CDR3 nucleotides are TGTGCCAGCAGGCCTCCAGGGGGGATTTTGGAGCAGTACTTC.

The rearrangement joins TRBV4-3 to TRBJ2-7, with D possibly matching TRBD1 (6 bases). Germline CDR1 reads LGHNA; CDR2 reads YSLEER. This CDR3 comprises 14 residues. V was cut by 1 base and J by 2 bases, with 9 bases left in between. The CDR3 nucleotides are TGCGCCAGCAGCCAAGGTTGGGGGCCCTACGAGCAGTACTTC. Its translation is CASSQGWGPYEQYF.

This clonotype has more than one count but fewer than ten. This sequence joins TRBV18 and TRBJ2-5, with no clear D. Trimming took 4 bases from V and 0 from J, leaving 6 bases between them. Germline V CDR1 and CDR2: KGHSH, LQKENI. CDR3 length: 13 amino acids. The CDR3 spells CASSLQYQETQYF. The CDR3 nucleotides read TGTGCCAGCTCACTCCAGTACCAAGAGACCCAGTACTTC.

This clonotype has only a few counts. V is TRBV5-4 and J is TRBJ1-1, with D tentatively TRBD1 (5 bases). The CDR3 is 16 amino acids. The V gene's germline CDR1 is SGHNT and CDR2 YYREEE (reference sequence). V was clipped by 0 bases and J by 6 bases, with 18 bases between them. CDR3 sequence reads: CASSLALRGGKAEAFF. CDR3 DNA: TGTGCCAGCAGCTTGGCGTTGAGGGGCGGAAAGGCTGAAGCTTTCTTT.

In its sample, this clonotype was seen a few times. The CDR3 here is CASRSSASSYNEQFF. The CDR3 DNA sequence: TGTGCCAGCAGGAGCAGTGCGAGCTCCTACAATGAGCAGTTCTTC. V is TRBV6-1 and J is TRBJ2-1; D uncertain. CDR3 size: 15 residues. V lost 6 bases and J 0 bases, leaving 12 bases between the germline ends. CDR1 is MNHNS, CDR2 SASEGT, per germline.

This clonotype was observed a handful of times. The genes are TRBV12-3 or TRBV12-4 and TRBJ2-7; 8 nucleotides match TRBD1. This CDR3 is built from 14 residues. After removal of 4 bases from V and 1 base from J, the junction contained 3 bases not matched to a gene. The CDR3, as DNA: TGTGCCAGCAGTTCCCGGGACAGGTCCTACGAGCAGTACTTC. Its protein product is CASSSRDRSYEQYF.

This chain links TRBV7-9 with TRBJ2-7; possible D gene TRBD2, 8 bases. The CDR3 contains 17 residues. In germline, CDR1 is SEHNR, CDR2 FQNEAQ (reference sequence). The V and J ends lost 6 bases and 0 bases respectively, with 21 bases between them. CDR3 nucleotides: TGTGCCAGCAGGGGGACAGATAGCGGGACCGGCTCCTACGAGCAGTACTTC. Translating it yields CASRGTDSGTGSYEQYF.

The chain recombines TRBV7-2 with TRBJ2-5; D call uncertain. Deletions cut 5 bases from V and 4 bases from J, with 11 bases between. This CDR3 spans 13 amino acids. CDR1 SGHTA and CDR2 FQGNSA come from the germline V gene. CDR3 amino acids: CASSPTAGETQYF. DNA for the CDR3: TGTGCCAGCAGCCCGACGGCCGGAGAGACCCAGTACTTC.

This clonotype was recorded only once. The chain links TRBV23-1 to TRBJ2-1, with a possible D match to TRBD2 (5 bases). TRBV23-1 is recorded as an ORF, its role being uncertain. This CDR3 has 17 amino acids. The V and J ends lost 3 bases and 8 bases respectively, with 23 bases between them. CDR3 sequence reads: CASSHQPRVGAFHEQFF. CDR3 sequence (DNA): TGCGCCAGCAGTCACCAACCTAGGGTGGGAGCCTTCCATGAGCAGTTCTTC.

This chain joins TRBV12-3 or TRBV12-4 and TRBJ1-5; unclear D gene. The CDR3 is made up of 16 amino acids. The ends were cut back, 3 bases at V and 2 bases at J, with 14 bases in the middle. In DNA form, the CDR3 reads TGTGCCAGCAGTTTCACCAGGTTAGAGGGCAATCAGCCCCAGCATTTT. Protein: CASSFTRLEGNQPQHF.

The chain recombines TRBV7-2 with TRBJ2-2; D remains ambiguous. Germline CDR1 and CDR2: SGHTA and FQGNSA. The CDR3 totals 13 residues. V was cut by 5 bases and J by 1 base, with 5 bases left in between. Here the CDR3 reads CASSPMNTGELFF. For the CDR3, the DNA is TGTGCCAGCAGCCCTATGAACACCGGGGAGCTGTTTTTT.

This clonotype was detected only a few times. The gene calls are TRBV20-1 and TRBJ2-7; TRBD2 might be the D (6 bases). Germline V CDR1 and CDR2: DFQATT, SNEGSKA (reference sequence). V shed 0 bases and J shed 2 bases, with 17 bases lying between them. The CDR3 loop spans 16 amino acids. As DNA, the CDR3 is TGCAGTGCTAGAGATCCGACCGGGACTCACCCCTACGAGCAGTACTTC. This gives the protein CSARDPTGTHPYEQYF.

This clonotype was observed a few times. The V and J genes are TRBV20-1 and TRBJ1-2, with a tentative D call TRBD1 (5 bases). CDR1 is DFQATT, CDR2 SNEGSKA, per germline (reference sequence). V was trimmed by 3 bases and J by 14 bases, leaving 16 bases between them. The CDR3 runs 11 residues. CDR3 DNA sequence: TGCAGTGCTAGCTGGGACCGAGCGAGAACCTTC. Protein product: CSASWDRARTF.

This clonotype was seen a few times. The chain couples TRBV5-6 to TRBJ1-5; D is unclear. The germline CDR1 and CDR2 sequences are SGHDT and YYEEEE. V lost 3 bases, J lost 6 bases, and 7 bases lay in between. The CDR3 spans 12 residues. The CDR3 sequence is CASSYVGQPQHF. CDR3 nucleotide sequence: TGTGCCAGCAGCTACGTGGGTCAGCCCCAGCATTTT.

In its sample, this clonotype was seen a few times. The chain carries TRBV11-2 and TRBJ2-5; D unresolved. Per germline, CDR1 SGHAT and CDR2 FQNNGV. This CDR3 spans 18 amino acids. V was trimmed by 0 bases and J by 2 bases, leaving 19 bases between them. Here the CDR3 DNA reads TGTGCCAGCAGCTTAGAGGGTTATCTTGGACCTCCTCAAGAGACCCAGTACTTC. Its protein product is CASSLEGYLGPPQETQYF.

This clonotype occurred a few times. The chain joins TRBV5-1 to TRBJ2-5; 13 nucleotides line up with TRBD2. The junction had 7 bases not matched to a gene; V was cut back by 3 bases and J by 5 bases. The CDR3 runs 16 residues. Germline loops: CDR1 SGHRS, CDR2 YFSETQ. The CDR3 loop is CASSSLGLAGPETQYF. CDR3 nucleotide sequence: TGCGCCAGCAGCTCGCTGGGACTAGCGGGACCGGAGACCCAGTACTTC. Using reference TRBV5-1 and TRBJ2-5 for the parts outside the CDR3, the full variable domain is KAGVTQTPRYLIKTRGQQVTLSCSPISGHRSVSWYQQTPGQGLQFLFEYFSETQRNKGNFPGRFSGRQFSNSRSEMNVSTLELGDSALYLCASSSLGLAGPETQYFGPGTRLLVL.

The genes are TRBV12-3 or TRBV12-4 and TRBJ1-6; TRBD1 is a possible D gene (6 bases). V dropped 6 bases and J dropped 8 bases, with 8 bases sitting between them. The CDR3 consists of 12 residues. In DNA form, the CDR3 reads TGTGCCAGCAGGGACAGACATTCACCCCTCCACTTT. Translation gives CASRDRHSPLHF.